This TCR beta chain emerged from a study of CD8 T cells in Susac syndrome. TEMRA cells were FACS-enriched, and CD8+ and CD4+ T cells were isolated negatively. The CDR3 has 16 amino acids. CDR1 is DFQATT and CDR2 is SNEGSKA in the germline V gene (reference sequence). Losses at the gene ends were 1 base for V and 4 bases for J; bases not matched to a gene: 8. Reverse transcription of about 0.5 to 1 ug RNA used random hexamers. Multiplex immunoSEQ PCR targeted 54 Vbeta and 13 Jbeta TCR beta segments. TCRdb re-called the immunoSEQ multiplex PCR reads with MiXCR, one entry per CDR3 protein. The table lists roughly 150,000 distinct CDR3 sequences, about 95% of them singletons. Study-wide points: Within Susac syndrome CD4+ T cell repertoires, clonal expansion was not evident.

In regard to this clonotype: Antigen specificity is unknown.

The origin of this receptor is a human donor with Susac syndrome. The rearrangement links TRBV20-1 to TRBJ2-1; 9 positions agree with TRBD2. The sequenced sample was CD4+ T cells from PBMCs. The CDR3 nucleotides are TGCAGTGCTAGAGTCCCGAGCGGGGGGATTTACAATGAGCAGTTCTTC. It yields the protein CSARVPSGGIYNEQFF.